This T cell receptor beta chain was captured by sequencing in a study of cytomegalovirus exposure and HLA in healthy donors. Trimming at V came to 11 bases and at J to 1 base, leaving 10 bases not matched to a gene. The germline V gene encodes CDR1 MRHNA and CDR2 SNTAGT. The CDR3 contains 17 residues. A remark on this clone: Its antigen is still unknown.

PCR primers comprised 60 Vbeta and 13 Jbeta primers. Original data processing: In a later analysis, the count reached 75 million to 90 million unique TCR beta chains, with around 11 million shared. Method: immunoSEQ multiplex PCR; TCRdb's copy keeps in-frame clones and lacks some. V and J calls and clone size come straight from that table; D and trimming were deduced from the DNA. This sample has fewer than 200,000 clones, with around 80% found just once. Whole-study results and caveats: Excluded: some indistinguishable V segments such as TRBV6-2 and TRBV6-3. The classifier reportedly diagnosed cytomegalovirus status with high specificity and sensitivity.

The donors were healthy bone marrow donors. This sequence joins TRBV6-4 and TRBJ2-6; 11 bases align to TRBD2. The sequenced material came from PBMCs. This clonotype originated in a man aged 25-40 years in good health and CMV-seronegative. CDR3 in DNA: TGTGCCGGTGGGACTAGCGGATCCGTATCTGGGGCCAACGTCCTGACTTTC. Its translation: CAGGTSGSVSGANVLTF.